This T cell receptor beta chain was sequenced in a study of T cell responses to AZD1222 COVID-19 vaccine. Second doses that came at about 4 or about 12 weeks were put together. Measured with immunoSEQ multiplex PCR; TCRdb has only the in-frame clones, and not every one. The sample lists approximately 160,000 clones, just over 90% seen once, with roughly 0.98% in the top ten. The germline V gene has CDR1 LGHNA and CDR2 YNFKEQ. This CDR3 is 11 amino acids long. Trimming stripped 2 bases from V and 7 bases from J, with 2 bases between. The rearrangement links TRBV4-2 to TRBJ2-2, with D unclear. This clonotype was sampled from an adult who received the AZD1222 COVID-19 vaccine. This sample comprised peripheral blood, obtained 28 days after the second AZD1222 dose. Here the CDR3 reads CASSQSGELFF. The CDR3 DNA follows: TGTGCCAGCAGCCAAAGCGGGGAGCTGTTTTTT.